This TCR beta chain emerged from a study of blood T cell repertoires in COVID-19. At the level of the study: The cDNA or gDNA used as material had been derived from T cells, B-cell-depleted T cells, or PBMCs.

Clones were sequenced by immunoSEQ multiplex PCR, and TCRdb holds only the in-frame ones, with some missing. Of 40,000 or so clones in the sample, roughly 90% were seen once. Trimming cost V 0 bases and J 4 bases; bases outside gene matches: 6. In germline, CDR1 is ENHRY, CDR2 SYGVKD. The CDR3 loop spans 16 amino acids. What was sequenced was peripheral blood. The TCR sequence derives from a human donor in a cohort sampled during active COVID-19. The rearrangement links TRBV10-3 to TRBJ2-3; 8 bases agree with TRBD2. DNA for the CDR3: TGTGCCATCAGTGAGTCGGCGGGAGGTACAGCAGATACGCAGTATTTT. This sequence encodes CAISESAGGTADTQYF.